This T cell receptor (beta chain) was identified in a study of T cell repertoires and HLA-DP antigens. The wider study: Transduced HeLa cells presented HLA-DP to CD4+ T cells. DNA input averaged around 200 ng in sorted CD137+CD4+ and roughly 1,300 ng in pre-culture CD4+. Study-level results: Against one allele, clones undetected before culture averaged 36.3%; against the other, approximately 51%.

Germline values: CDR1 LGHNA, CDR2 YNFKEQ. The V end was cut by 0 bases, the J end by 7 bases, with 10 bases between. There are 14 residues in the CDR3. Concerning this clone itself: Its antigen is currently unknown.

Negative selection yielded untouched CD4+ T cells of average about 98% purity. Only in-frame clones appear in the TCRdb table, and some are missing; sequencing was by immunoSEQ multiplex PCR. The table records some 89,000 clones, roughly 86% of them present only once. The source material was CD4+ T cells from PBMCs. This chain links TRBV4-2 with TRBJ2-4; maybe TRBD1 (6 bases). The clonotype was recovered from a man aged 50 to 60 in good health and CMV-seronegative. The CDR3 DNA follows: TGTGCCAGCAGCCAAGATCAAAGGGGGAACATTCAGTACTTC. Amino acids: CASSQDQRGNIQYF.